What follows is one TCR beta chain and its context. Its antigen is unknown. This clone may be a read error of a much larger clone one base away. For each sample, template was around 650 ng of bulk tumor genomic DNA. Several widely spaced biopsies per primary tumor were taken during surgery. Samples came from untreated patients having curative surgery for newly diagnosed non-small cell lung cancer. The trim removed 6 bases at V and 3 bases at J, leaving 3 bases unmatched. This CDR3 region has 14 residues. Germline CDR1 is LNHNV and CDR2 is YYDKDF (reference sequence). These data are taken from a study of immune heterogeneity within non-small cell lung tumors. Points from the study as a whole: Identical dominant CDR3 beta clonotypes were found repeatedly across the tumor sites of a single patient, and these appeared alongside high-frequency clones that were unique to particular tumor locations. The study found high-frequency T-cell receptor beta clonotypes largely distinct between individual patients.

A first 10-cycle multiplex round used 32 V-gene and 13 J-gene primers on TCR beta CDR3. A single record per CDR3 protein comes from TCRdb applying MiXCR to the multiplex PCR reads. The data hold 2,500 to 3,500 distinct CDR3 sequences, with around two fifths observed a single time. The rearrangement joins TRBV15 to TRBJ2-2; 8 bases fit TRBD1. Sequencing input: lung tumor tissue. The receptor's source is a woman aged 45 to 65 with non-small cell lung cancer. The CDR3 DNA reads as TGTGCCACCAGAAGACAGGGGTACACCGGGGAGCTGTTTTTT. Its protein product is CATRRQGYTGELFF.